A single sample gave rise to the 15 T cell receptor beta chains below, sequenced in a study of blood T cell repertoires in COVID-19. The method was immunoSEQ multiplex PCR; TCRdb's version includes in-frame clones alone and lacks a portion of them. Of some 330,000 clones in the sample, 70% to 90% are singletons; the top ten hold roughly 4%. The specimen was peripheral blood. These receptors were obtained from a woman aged 45-60 years with active or convalescent COVID-19.

This clone was observed a single time. The chain recombines TRBV6-2 or TRBV6-3 with TRBJ1-2; D is possibly TRBD1 (5 bases). From germline, CDR1 is MNHEY and CDR2 SVGEGT. V was trimmed by 5 bases and J by 8 bases, leaving 15 bases between them. This CDR3 is 13 amino acids long. The CDR3 loop reads CASSDGTASGYTF. The CDR3 DNA follows: TGTGCCAGCAGTGACGGGACTGCCTCGGGCTACACCTTC.

V gene TRBV19 combines with J gene TRBJ2-5; 7 bases map to TRBD1. From germline, CDR1 is LNHDA and CDR2 SQIVND (reference sequence). The CDR3 is 15 residues long. V trimming: 2 bases; J trimming: 4 bases; junction bases outside the gene matches: 7. The CDR3 is CASSIKGATGETQYF. In DNA, the CDR3 is TGTGCCAGTAGTATAAAGGGGGCGACGGGAGAGACCCAGTACTTC. Supplemented by reference TRBV19 and TRBJ2-5, the full variable domain reads DGGITQSPKYLFRKEGQNVTLSCEQNLNHDAMYWYRQDPGQGLRLIYYSQIVNDFQKGDIAEGYSVSREKKESFPLTVTSAQKNPTAFYLCASSIKGATGETQYFGPGTRLLVL.

The chain couples TRBV29-1 to TRBJ2-1; D is possibly TRBD1 (5 bases). Germline V gene sequence: CDR1 SQVTM, CDR2 ANQGSEA. Trimming shortened V by 2 bases and J by 6 bases, and 8 bases separated the two germline ends. There are 12 residues in the CDR3. CDR3 loop: CSVERQGNEQFF. In nucleotides, the CDR3 is TGCAGCGTTGAACGGCAGGGCAATGAGCAGTTCTTC.

The rearrangement uses TRBV30 and TRBJ1-3, with 7 bases matching TRBD1. The CDR3 is made up of 17 amino acids. V gave up 4 bases and J gave up 0 bases; unmatched junction bases: 12. The germline CDR1 and CDR2 sequences are GTSNPN and SVGIG (reference sequence). Here the CDR3 reads CAWKQGFLLYSGNTIYF. CDR3 nucleotides: TGTGCCTGGAAACAGGGGTTCCTATTATACTCTGGAAACACCATATATTTT.

A few counts support this clone. The rearrangement joins TRBV6-1 to TRBJ2-7, with D possibly TRBD2 on 6 matching bases. Looked up from germline, CDR1 is MNHNS and CDR2 is SASEGT. V dropped 0 bases and J dropped 9 bases, with 18 bases sitting between them. The CDR3 is 15 amino acids. CDR3: CASSEARGSPRGQYF. CDR3 coding DNA: TGTGCCAGCAGTGAAGCGCGGGGATCCCCTCGGGGGCAGTACTTC.

The V gene is TRBV28, the J gene TRBJ2-7; perhaps TRBD1 as D (5 bases). Germline assignment: CDR1 MDHEN and CDR2 SYDVKM. The CDR3 totals 14 residues. V dropped 6 bases and J dropped 4 bases, with 16 bases sitting between them. CDR3 nucleotide sequence: TGTGCCAGCAGCTCTCAGGGAAGGAGTTACGAGCAGTACTTC. Its translation is CASSSQGRSYEQYF.

The J gene is TRBJ2-1, the V gene TRBV7-2, with a tentative D call TRBD2 (7 bases). Germline-derived CDR1 and CDR2 are SGHTA and FQGNSA. The CDR3 runs to 15 residues. The V end was cut by 8 bases, the J end by 3 bases, with 17 bases between. In nucleotides, the CDR3 is TGTGCCAGCCGAGGGGGGGGGTCCAACTACAATGAGCAGTTCTTC. Amino acids: CASRGGGSNYNEQFF.

The rearrangement uses TRBV18 and TRBJ1-1; D call uncertain. Germline V CDR1 and CDR2: KGHSH, LQKENI. CDR3 size: 11 residues. The V end was cut by 4 bases, the J end by 5 bases, with 5 bases between. The CDR3 spells CASSLETEAFF. The CDR3 coding sequence is TGTGCCAGCTCACTTGAGACTGAAGCTTTCTTT.

The rearrangement links TRBV5-4 to TRBJ2-3; 7 bases align to TRBD2. Germline lookup yields CDR1 SGHNT and CDR2 YYREEE (reference sequence). With 0 bases clipped from V and 1 base from J, the junction kept 5 bases outside the gene matches. The CDR3 length is 16 residues. CDR3: CASSLGAGARTDTQYF. Here the CDR3 DNA reads TGTGCCAGCAGCTTGGGTGCGGGAGCTCGCACAGATACGCAGTATTTT.

The chain couples TRBV12-3 or TRBV12-4 to TRBJ2-7; 7 nucleotides agree with TRBD2. The CDR3 runs 13 residues. Trimming cost V 6 bases and J 2 bases; bases outside gene matches: 4. The CDR3 DNA reads as TGTGCCAGCAGCAGGGACTACACCTACGAGCAGTACTTC. It codes for CASSRDYTYEQYF.

The chain uses TRBV7-2 and TRBJ1-2; TRBD1 agrees at 9 bases. Trimming cost V 3 bases and J 2 bases; bases outside gene matches: 1. The CDR3 is 14 residues long. Germline V gives CDR1 SGHTA, CDR2 FQGNSA. The CDR3 region has the DNA TGTGCCAGCAGCTTCGACAGGGGGAACTATGGCTACACCTTC. As protein: CASSFDRGNYGYTF.

The chain carries TRBV28 and TRBJ1-2; D gene unclear. Trimming stripped 3 bases from V and 3 bases from J, with 23 bases between. The CDR3 sequence is 18 residues long. CDR1 and CDR2 (germline): MDHEN, SYDVKM. For the CDR3, the DNA is TGTGCCAGCAGTTTTAGGTTGGCAAAAACTGACACCGACTATGGCTACACCTTC. It is translated as CASSFRLAKTDTDYGYTF.

This rearrangement joins TRBV23-1 to TRBJ1-2; 7 positions match TRBD1. TRBV23-1 is classed as an ORF, of uncertain function. This CDR3 contains 16 residues. V was clipped by 0 bases and J by 8 bases; unmatched bases: 12. CDR3 sequence: CASSQSIGGKVWGYTF. The CDR3 DNA sequence: TGCGCCAGCAGTCAATCGATAGGGGGCAAGGTCTGGGGCTACACCTTC.

This clone has a single count. The chain has TRBV18 and TRBJ1-1; TRBD1 agrees at 7 bases. Germline V gene lookup returns CDR1 KGHSH and CDR2 LQKENI. Trimming removed 5 bases from V and 3 bases from J; junction bases left unmatched: 9. The CDR3 consists of 15 residues. This CDR3 reads CASSVVDRVYTEAFF. CDR3 DNA sequence: TGTGCCAGCTCAGTCGTAGACAGGGTGTACACTGAAGCTTTCTTT.

The rearrangement links TRBV3-1 (or the pseudogene TRBV3-2) to TRBJ1-1, with 7 bases aligning to TRBD1. CDR1 is LGHDT, CDR2 YNNKEL, per germline (reference sequence). The ends lost 3 bases at V and 1 base at J; junction bases unmatched: 11. The CDR3 is 17 amino acids. CDR3 residues: CASSHALKGQRNTEAFF. The CDR3 bases are TGTGCCAGCAGCCATGCCCTGAAGGGACAGAGGAACACTGAAGCTTTCTTT.